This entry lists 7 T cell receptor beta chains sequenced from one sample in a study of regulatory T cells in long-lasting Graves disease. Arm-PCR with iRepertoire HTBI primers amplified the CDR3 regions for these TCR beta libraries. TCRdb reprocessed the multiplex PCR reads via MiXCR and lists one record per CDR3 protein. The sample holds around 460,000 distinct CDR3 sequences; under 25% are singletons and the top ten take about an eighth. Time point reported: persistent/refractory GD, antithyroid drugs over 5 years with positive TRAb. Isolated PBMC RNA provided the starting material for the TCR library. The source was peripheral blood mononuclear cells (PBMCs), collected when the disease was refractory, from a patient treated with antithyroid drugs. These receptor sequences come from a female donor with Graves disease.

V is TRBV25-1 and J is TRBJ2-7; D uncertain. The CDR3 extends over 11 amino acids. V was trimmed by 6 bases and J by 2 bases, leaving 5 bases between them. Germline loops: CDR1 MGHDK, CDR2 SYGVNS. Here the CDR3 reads CASRTTYEQYF. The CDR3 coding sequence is TGTGCCAGCAGGACCACCTACGAGCAGTACTTC.

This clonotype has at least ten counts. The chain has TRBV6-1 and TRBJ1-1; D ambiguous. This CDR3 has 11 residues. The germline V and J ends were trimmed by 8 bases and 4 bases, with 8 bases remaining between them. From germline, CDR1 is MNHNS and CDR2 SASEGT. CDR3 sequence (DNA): TGTGCCAGCTTCTCAGGCACTGAAGCTTTCTTT. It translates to CASFSGTEAFF.

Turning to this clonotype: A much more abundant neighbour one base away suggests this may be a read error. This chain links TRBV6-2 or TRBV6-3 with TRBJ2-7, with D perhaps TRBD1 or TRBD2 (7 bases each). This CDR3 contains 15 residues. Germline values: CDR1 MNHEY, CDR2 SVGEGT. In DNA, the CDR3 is TGTGCCGGCAGTGTCGGTCAGGGGGGGGCCTACGAGCAGTACTTC. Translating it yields CAGSVGQGGAYEQYF.

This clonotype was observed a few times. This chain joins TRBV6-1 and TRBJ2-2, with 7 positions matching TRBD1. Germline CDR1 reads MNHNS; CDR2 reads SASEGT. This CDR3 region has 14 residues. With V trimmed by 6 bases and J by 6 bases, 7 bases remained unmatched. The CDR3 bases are TGTGCCAGCAGAGCGACAGGGAGTCCCGGGGAGCTGTTTTTT. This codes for CASRATGSPGELFF.

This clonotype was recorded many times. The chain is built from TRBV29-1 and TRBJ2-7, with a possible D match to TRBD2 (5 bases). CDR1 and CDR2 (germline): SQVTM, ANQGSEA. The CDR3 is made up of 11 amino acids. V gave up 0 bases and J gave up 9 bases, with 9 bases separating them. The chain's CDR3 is CSVEDGSGQYF. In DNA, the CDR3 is TGCAGCGTTGAAGACGGAAGCGGGCAGTACTTC.

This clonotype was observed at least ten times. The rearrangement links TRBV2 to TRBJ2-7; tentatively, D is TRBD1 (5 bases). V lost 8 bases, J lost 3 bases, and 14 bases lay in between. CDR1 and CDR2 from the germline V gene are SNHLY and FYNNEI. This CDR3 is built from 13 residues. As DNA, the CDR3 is TGTGCCAGCGGAACCGACAGTCGCTACGAGCAGTACTTC. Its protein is CASGTDSRYEQYF.

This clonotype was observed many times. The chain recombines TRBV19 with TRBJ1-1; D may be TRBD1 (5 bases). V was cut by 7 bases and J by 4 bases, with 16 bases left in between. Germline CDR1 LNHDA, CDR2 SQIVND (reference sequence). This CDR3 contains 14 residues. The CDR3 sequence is CASTSGGGVTEAFF. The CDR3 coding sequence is TGTGCCAGTACCTCGGGCGGGGGTGTCACTGAAGCTTTCTTT.